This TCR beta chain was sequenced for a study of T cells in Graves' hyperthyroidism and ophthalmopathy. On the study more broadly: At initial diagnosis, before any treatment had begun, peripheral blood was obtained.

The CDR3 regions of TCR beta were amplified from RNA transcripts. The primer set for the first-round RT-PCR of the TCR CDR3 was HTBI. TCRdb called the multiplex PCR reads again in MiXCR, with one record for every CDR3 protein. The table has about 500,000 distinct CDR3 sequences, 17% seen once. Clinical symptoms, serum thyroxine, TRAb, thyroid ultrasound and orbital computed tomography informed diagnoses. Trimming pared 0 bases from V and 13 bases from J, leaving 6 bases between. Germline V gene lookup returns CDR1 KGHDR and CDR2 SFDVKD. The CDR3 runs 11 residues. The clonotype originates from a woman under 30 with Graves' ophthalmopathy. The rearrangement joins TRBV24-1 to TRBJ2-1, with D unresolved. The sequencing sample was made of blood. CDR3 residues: CATSDLADQFF. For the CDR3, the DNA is TGTGCCACCAGTGATTTGGCGGATCAGTTCTTC.